The text below deals with one TCR beta chain. Produced via immunoSEQ multiplex PCR; TCRdb's table is partial and in-frame only. The data show about 91,000 clones, approximately 85% seen once. V dropped 5 bases and J dropped 1 base, with 20 bases sitting between them. Germline V lookup: CDR1 LNHDA, CDR2 SQIVND (reference sequence). The CDR3 is 17 residues long. The sample belongs to a study of OX40 agonist ivuxolimab in advanced cancers. This clonotype was obtained from an adult with an advanced solid tumor such as melanoma, head and neck, liver or kidney cancer. The specimen comprised CD4+ or CD8+ T cells sorted from blood, sampled in a trial of the OX40 agonist ivuxolimab. The chain joins TRBV19 to TRBJ1-1; D ambiguous. Written as DNA, the CDR3 is TGTGCCAGTAGTCCCCGGCCCGGGCCGGATTCGAACACTGAAGCTTTCTTT. Encoded protein: CASSPRPGPDSNTEAFF.